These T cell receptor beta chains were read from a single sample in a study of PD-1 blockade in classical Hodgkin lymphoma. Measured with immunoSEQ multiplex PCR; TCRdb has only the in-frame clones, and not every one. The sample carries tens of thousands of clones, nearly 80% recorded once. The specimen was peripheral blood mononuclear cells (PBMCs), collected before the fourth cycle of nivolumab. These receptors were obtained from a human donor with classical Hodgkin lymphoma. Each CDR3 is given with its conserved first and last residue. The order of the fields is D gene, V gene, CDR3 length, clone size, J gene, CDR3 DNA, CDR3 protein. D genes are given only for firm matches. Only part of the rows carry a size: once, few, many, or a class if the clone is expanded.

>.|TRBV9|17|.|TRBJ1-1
TGTGCCAGCAGCGTAGAGGGAACGGTGTCTCCGAACACTGAAGCTTTCTTT
CASSVEGTVSPNTEAFF
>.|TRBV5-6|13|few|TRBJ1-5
TGTGCCAGCAGCTTAGGGGTAGGACAGCCCCAGCATTTT
CASSLGVGQPQHF
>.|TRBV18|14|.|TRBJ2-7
TGTGCCAGCTCACCACCAGGGAACTCCTACGAGCAGTACTTC
CASSPPGNSYEQYF
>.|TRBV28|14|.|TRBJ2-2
TGTGCCAGCACCCCCCAGGGTGGGACCGGGGAGCTGTTTTTT
CASTPQGGTGELFF
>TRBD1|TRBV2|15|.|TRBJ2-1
TGTGCCAGCAGTCTACAGGGGCCCCAGTACAATGAGCAGTTCTTC
CASSLQGPQYNEQFF
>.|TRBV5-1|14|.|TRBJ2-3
TGCGCCAGCAGCTGGGGACTTAGCGAGGATACGCAGTATTTT
CASSWGLSEDTQYF
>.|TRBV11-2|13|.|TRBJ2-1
TGTGCCAGCAGCCCCCGGGTTTACAATGAGCAGTTCTTC
CASSPRVYNEQFF
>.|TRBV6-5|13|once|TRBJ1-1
TGTGCCAGCCGGACCGACCTGAGCACTGAAGCTTTCTTT
CASRTDLSTEAFF
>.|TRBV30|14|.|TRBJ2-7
TGTGCCTGGAGGGAATGGGGCAGCCCCTACGAGCAGTACTTC
CAWREWGSPYEQYF
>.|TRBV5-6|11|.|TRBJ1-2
TGTGCCAGCAGCTTGGCTCGCCGCTACACCTTC
CASSLARRYTF
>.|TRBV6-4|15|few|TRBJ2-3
TGTGCCAGCAGTGACTCGTTGGGGGCGGCAGATACGCAGTATTTT
CASSDSLGAADTQYF
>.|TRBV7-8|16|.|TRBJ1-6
TGTGCCAGCAGCTTAGCGGGGGGCGGACGGGGTTCACCCCTCCACTTT
CASSLAGGGRGSPLHF
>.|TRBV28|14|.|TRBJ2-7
TGTGCCAGCAGTTCTAGACAGTTGGTCTACGAGCAGTACTTC
CASSSRQLVYEQYF
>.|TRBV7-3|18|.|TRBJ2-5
TGTGCCAGCAGCTTAGATCACGCGACAGGACTCCATTTCGGGACCCAGTACTTC
CASSLDHATGLHFGTQYF
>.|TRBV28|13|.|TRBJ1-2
TGTGCCAGCAGTTTACAGGGCAACTATGGCTACACCTTC
CASSLQGNYGYTF
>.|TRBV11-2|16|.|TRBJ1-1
TGTGCCAGCAGCCTCGGGATTAGATCGCTGAACACTGAAGCTTTCTTT
CASSLGIRSLNTEAFF
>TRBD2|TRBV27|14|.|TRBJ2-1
TGTGCCAGCAGACCGGGACTAGCGGGAAGTGAGCAGTTCTTC
CASRPGLAGSEQFF
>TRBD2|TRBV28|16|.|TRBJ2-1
TGTGCCGCGGGGACTAGCGGGCTTAACTCCTACAATGAGCAGTTCTTC
CAAGTSGLNSYNEQFF
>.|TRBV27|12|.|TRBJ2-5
TGTGCCAGCGGGACTTCCCCCGAGACCCAGTACTTC
CASGTSPETQYF
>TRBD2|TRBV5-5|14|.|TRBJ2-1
TGTGCCAGCTACGAGCGGGAGTGGGGCAATGAGCAGTTCTTC
CASYEREWGNEQFF
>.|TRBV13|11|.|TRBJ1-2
TGTGCCAGCAACTCCGGTCGTGAGGACACCTTC
CASNSGREDTF
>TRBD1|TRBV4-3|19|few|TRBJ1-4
TGCGCCAGCAGCCAAGACCCAGGGGGCGCCGGAGGAACTAATGAAAAACTGTTTTTT
CASSQDPGGAGGTNEKLFF
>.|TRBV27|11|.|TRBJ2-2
TGTGCCAGCAGGACCTCCGGGGAGCTGTTTTTT
CASRTSGELFF
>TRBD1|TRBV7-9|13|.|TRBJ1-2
TGTGCCAGCAGCCGCCGGGACAGGACTGGCTACACCTTC
CASSRRDRTGYTF
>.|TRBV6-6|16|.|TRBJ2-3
TGTGCCAGCAGGACCCCCGAGGCCGGATTCACAGATACGCAGTATTTT
CASRTPEAGFTDTQYF
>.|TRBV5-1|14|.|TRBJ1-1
TGCGCCAGCAGCTTTGGGGGGCGGCGGGCTGAAGCTTTCTTT
CASSFGGRRAEAFF